The rows below give T cell receptor beta chains drawn from one sample of a study of CD8 T cells in ankylosing spondylitis. Using its own MiXCR run on the 5' RACE reads, TCRdb lists one record per CDR3 protein. Seen here are about 240,000 distinct CDR3 sequences, less than 10% observed once, and the top ten hold about 6.5%. Material for sequencing was blood, either unsorted or a sorted T cell fraction (not recorded which). These receptors originate from a male donor with ankylosing spondylitis or in good health (not recorded which). The CDR3 runs from the conserved cysteine through the conserved F or W. A D gene is named only where the DNA matches it firmly. Rows give clone size only sometimes, using once, few, many, or a class for an expanded clone.

D gene: TRBD2; clone size: many; V gene: TRBV18; J gene: TRBJ2-3; CDR3 protein: CASSERLAGSTDTQYF; CDR3 DNA: TGTGCCAGCTCGGAGAGACTAGCGGGGAGCACAGATACGCAGTATTTT
D gene: NA; clone size: few; V gene: TRBV7-2; J gene: TRBJ2-7; CDR3 protein: CASSRSIEQYF; CDR3 DNA: TGTGCCAGCAGCCGATCAATTGAGCAGTACTTC
D gene: NA; clone size: NA; V gene: TRBV12-3/TRBV12-4; J gene: TRBJ2-1; CDR3 protein: CASSLLAQGDNEQFF; CDR3 DNA: TGTGCCAGCAGTTTACTAGCGCAAGGGGACAATGAGCAGTTCTTC
D gene: NA; clone size: many; V gene: TRBV10-3; J gene: TRBJ1-2; CDR3 protein: CAIRQEDYGYTF; CDR3 DNA: TGTGCCATCAGGCAGGAGGACTATGGCTACACCTTC
D gene: NA; clone size: many; V gene: TRBV20-1; J gene: TRBJ1-5; CDR3 protein: CSASRRLSQPQHF; CDR3 DNA: TGCAGTGCTAGTAGGAGGTTGTCCCAGCCCCAGCATTTT
D gene: NA; clone size: NA; V gene: TRBV5-1; J gene: TRBJ2-7; CDR3 protein: CASSQWVPSEQYF; CDR3 DNA: TGCGCCAGCAGCCAGTGGGTCCCGAGTGAGCAGTACTTC
D gene: NA; clone size: many; V gene: TRBV12-3/TRBV12-4; J gene: TRBJ1-1; CDR3 protein: CASSFRGNTEAFF; CDR3 DNA: TGTGCCAGCAGCTTTAGGGGGAACACTGAAGCTTTCTTT
D gene: TRBD2; clone size: many; V gene: TRBV18; J gene: TRBJ2-2; CDR3 protein: CASSPPRTRTGELFF; CDR3 DNA: TGTGCCAGCTCACCACCTAGGACTAGGACCGGGGAGCTGTTTTTT
D gene: NA; clone size: NA; V gene: TRBV7-3; J gene: TRBJ2-1; CDR3 protein: CASSPGVGDEQFF; CDR3 DNA: TGTGCCAGCAGCCCGGGGGTGGGCGATGAGCAGTTCTTC
D gene: NA; clone size: few; V gene: TRBV15; J gene: TRBJ2-5; CDR3 protein: CATSRGSGQETQYF; CDR3 DNA: TGTGCCACCAGCAGAGGTAGCGGACAAGAGACCCAGTACTTC
D gene: TRBD1; clone size: NA; V gene: TRBV7-2; J gene: TRBJ2-1; CDR3 protein: CASSLTGGSSSYNEQFF; CDR3 DNA: TGTGCCAGCAGCCTGACAGGGGGCTCCAGCTCCTACAATGAGCAGTTCTTC
D gene: TRBD2; clone size: many; V gene: TRBV5-1; J gene: TRBJ2-1; CDR3 protein: CASSLGLGLAAYNEQFF; CDR3 DNA: TGCGCCAGCAGCTTGGGGCTGGGACTAGCGGCCTACAATGAGCAGTTCTTC
D gene: NA; clone size: many; V gene: TRBV12-3/TRBV12-4; J gene: TRBJ2-3; CDR3 protein: CASSIKDGDTQYF; CDR3 DNA: TGTGCCAGCAGTATCAAAGATGGGGATACGCAGTATTTT
D gene: TRBD2; clone size: many; V gene: TRBV6-1; J gene: TRBJ2-1; CDR3 protein: CASSPQRGWREQFF; CDR3 DNA: TGTGCCAGCAGTCCCCAGCGGGGATGGCGTGAGCAGTTCTTC
D gene: NA; clone size: many; V gene: TRBV10-3; J gene: TRBJ1-2; CDR3 protein: CAITLDGYGYTF; CDR3 DNA: TGTGCCATCACTTTGGACGGGTATGGCTACACCTTC
D gene: NA; clone size: many; V gene: TRBV12-3/TRBV12-4; J gene: TRBJ1-1; CDR3 protein: CASSFVSLEEAFF; CDR3 DNA: TGTGCCAGCAGTTTCGTCTCCCTCGAGGAAGCTTTCTTT
D gene: TRBD2; clone size: many; V gene: TRBV4-2; J gene: TRBJ2-1; CDR3 protein: CASSQRTSGPGDEQFF; CDR3 DNA: TGTGCCAGCAGCCAGAGGACTAGCGGCCCTGGGGATGAGCAGTTCTTC
D gene: NA; clone size: many; V gene: TRBV9; J gene: TRBJ1-6; CDR3 protein: CASSVTATRYNSPLHF; CDR3 DNA: TGTGCCAGCAGCGTTACAGCTACTCGGTATAATTCACCCCTCCACTTT
D gene: NA; clone size: many; V gene: TRBV10-3; J gene: TRBJ2-5; CDR3 protein: CAISEMSAGRKTQYF; CDR3 DNA: TGTGCCATCAGTGAAATGTCTGCCGGGCGAAAGACCCAGTACTTC
D gene: NA; clone size: many; V gene: TRBV12-3/TRBV12-4; J gene: TRBJ1-3; CDR3 protein: CASRSTTEHSGNTIYF; CDR3 DNA: TGTGCCAGCAGGTCGACGACGGAACACTCTGGAAACACCATATATTTT
D gene: NA; clone size: many; V gene: TRBV20-1; J gene: TRBJ1-2; CDR3 protein: CSARENPYYGYTF; CDR3 DNA: TGCAGTGCTAGAGAAAACCCCTACTATGGCTACACCTTC
D gene: NA; clone size: many; V gene: TRBV2; J gene: TRBJ1-4; CDR3 protein: CASSGIEGQGLFF; CDR3 DNA: TGTGCCAGCAGTGGAATAGAAGGGCAGGGCCTGTTTTTT
D gene: TRBD2; clone size: many; V gene: TRBV9; J gene: TRBJ2-3; CDR3 protein: CASSVGPGGTDTQYF; CDR3 DNA: TGTGCCAGCAGCGTAGGCCCGGGAGGGACAGATACGCAGTATTTT
D gene: NA; clone size: many; V gene: TRBV9; J gene: TRBJ1-5; CDR3 protein: CASSVGPGVSQPQHF; CDR3 DNA: TGTGCCAGCAGCGTAGGCCCGGGAGTGAGTCAGCCCCAGCATTTT
D gene: NA; clone size: many; V gene: TRBV6-5; J gene: TRBJ2-7; CDR3 protein: CASSYPRRSGGVYEQYF; CDR3 DNA: TGTGCCAGCAGTTACCCTCGCCGGAGCGGAGGCGTTTACGAGCAGTACTTC
D gene: TRBD2; clone size: NA; V gene: TRBV20-1; J gene: TRBJ2-3; CDR3 protein: CSARTRLADTDTQYF; CDR3 DNA: TGCAGTGCTAGAACTCGACTAGCGGACACAGATACGCAGTATTTT
D gene: NA; clone size: NA; V gene: TRBV28; J gene: TRBJ2-6; CDR3 protein: CASSSYSGANVLTF; CDR3 DNA: TGTGCCAGCAGTTCGTACTCTGGGGCCAACGTCCTGACTTTC
D gene: TRBD1; clone size: NA; V gene: TRBV20-1; J gene: TRBJ2-3; CDR3 protein: CSATTDRGRADTQYF; CDR3 DNA: TGCAGTGCTACCACGGACAGGGGGCGAGCAGATACGCAGTATTTT
D gene: TRBD1; clone size: many; V gene: TRBV15; J gene: TRBJ2-2; CDR3 protein: CATSDRVTGELFF; CDR3 DNA: TGTGCCACCAGCGACAGGGTCACCGGGGAGCTGTTTTTT
D gene: NA; clone size: few; V gene: TRBV20-1; J gene: TRBJ2-1; CDR3 protein: CSAVHNEQFF; CDR3 DNA: TGCAGTGCTGTGCACAATGAGCAGTTCTTC
D gene: NA; clone size: many; V gene: TRBV10-3; J gene: TRBJ2-1; CDR3 protein: CAISVGRNSYNEQFF; CDR3 DNA: TGTGCCATCAGTGTGGGCCGGAACTCCTACAATGAGCAGTTCTTC
D gene: NA; clone size: many; V gene: TRBV11-2; J gene: TRBJ2-7; CDR3 protein: CASSLGVYEQYF; CDR3 DNA: TGTGCCAGCAGCTTAGGGGTCTACGAGCAGTACTTC
D gene: TRBD2; clone size: NA; V gene: TRBV7-2; J gene: TRBJ2-3; CDR3 protein: CASSFGLAVPDTQYF; CDR3 DNA: TGTGCCAGCAGCTTTGGACTAGCTGTTCCAGATACGCAGTATTTT
D gene: NA; clone size: many; V gene: TRBV7-2; J gene: TRBJ1-2; CDR3 protein: CASSPTGGYGYTF; CDR3 DNA: TGTGCCAGCAGCCCCACGGGCGGCTATGGCTACACCTTC